The next 13 T cell receptor beta chains were all read from a single sample in a study of T cell changes during pregnancy in multiple sclerosis. The method was immunoSEQ multiplex PCR; TCRdb's version includes in-frame clones alone and lacks a portion of them. The profile shows approximately 12,000 clones, roughly nine tenths of them singletons. This specimen consisted of CD8+ T cells from peripheral blood mononuclear cells, obtained after pregnancy. These receptors all stem from a female donor in good health, enrolled as a control in a pregnancy study.

V is TRBV6-4 and J is TRBJ1-1; D gene uncertain. The CDR3 covers 15 residues. The V end lost 3 bases, the J end lost 2 bases, and 13 bases lay between the germline ends. Germline-derived CDR1 and CDR2 are MRHNA and SNTAGT. The CDR3 sequence is CASSERGEGNTEAFF. Written as DNA, the CDR3 is TGTGCCAGCAGTGAACGCGGGGAGGGAAACACTGAAGCTTTCTTT.

This chain uses TRBV7-9 with TRBJ2-2; TRBD1 agrees at 7 bases. The CDR3 contains 15 residues. The V and J ends lost 5 bases and 8 bases, in that order; junction bases with no gene match: 11. Germline CDR1 is SEHNR and CDR2 is FQNEAQ (reference sequence). The CDR3 DNA is TGTGCCAGCAGCCACACAGGGGTCGCAACTGGGGAGCTGTTTTTT. Residues: CASSHTGVATGELFF.

This chain links TRBV10-2 with TRBJ1-2, with 9 bases aligning to TRBD1. This CDR3 region has 15 residues. The V gene's germline CDR1 is WSHSY and CDR2 SAAADI. V trimming: 3 bases; J trimming: 8 bases; junction bases outside the gene matches: 10. The CDR3 DNA sequence: TGCGCCAGCAGTGACTCTAAGGGACAGGGCGTGGGCTACACCTTC. Encoded protein: CASSDSKGQGVGYTF.

The chain is built from TRBV7-6 and TRBJ1-4, with 7 bases matching TRBD1. This CDR3 contains 14 residues. The junction had 8 bases not matched to a gene; V was cut back by 6 bases and J by 7 bases. Germline assignment: CDR1 SGHVS and CDR2 FNYEAQ. The CDR3 nucleotides are TGTGCCAGCAGTCCGACAGGGAGACCTGAAAAACTGTTTTTT. It specifies CASSPTGRPEKLFF. Using reference TRBV7-6 and TRBJ1-4 for the parts outside the CDR3, the full variable domain is GAGVSQSPRYKVTKRGQDVALRCDPISGHVSLYWYRQALGQGPEFLTYFNYEAQQDKSGLPNDRFSAERPEGSISTLTIQRTEQRDSAMYRCASSPTGRPEKLFFGSGTQLSVL.

This rearrangement joins TRBV11-2 to TRBJ2-2, with D uncertain. Germline loops: CDR1 SGHAT, CDR2 FQNNGV. This CDR3 is 14 amino acids long. Trimming cost V 5 bases and J 1 base, with 8 bases left between them. Here the CDR3 reads CASSRRGNTGELFF. CDR3 sequence (DNA): TGTGCCAGCAGCCGCCGAGGGAACACCGGGGAGCTGTTTTTT.

This rearrangement joins TRBV2 to TRBJ2-7; a possible D gene is TRBD2 (5 bases). Germline CDR1 is SNHLY and CDR2 is FYNNEI. V was trimmed by 6 bases and J by 7 bases, leaving 16 bases between them. This CDR3 contains 13 residues. The CDR3 DNA is TGTGCCAGCAGCCCAGGACCCTCGGGGGAGCAGTACTTC. It translates to CASSPGPSGEQYF.

Note on this clone: Other DNA sequences in this specimen translate into the identical CDR3. V is TRBV14 and J is TRBJ1-1; D possibly corresponds to TRBD1 (5 bases). The CDR3 extends over 12 amino acids. V lost 1 base and J 7 bases, leaving 7 bases between the germline ends. CDR1 is SGHDN and CDR2 is FVKESK in the germline V gene. The CDR3 DNA sequence: TGTGCCAGCAGCCAAGTCCAGGGTGAAGCTTTCTTT. Encoded protein: CASSQVQGEAFF.

The DNA of the CDR3 is TGTGCCAGCAGCTTAGAGGGAGGCAGAGCTAATGAAAAACTGTTTTTT. Residues: CASSLEGGRANEKLFF. This chain links TRBV7-6 with TRBJ1-4; D is uncertain. CDR1 is SGHVS and CDR2 is FNYEAQ in the germline V gene. There are 16 residues in the CDR3. V shed 1 base and J shed 3 bases, with 12 bases lying between them.

The chain has TRBV7-8 and TRBJ2-1, with 7 nucleotides matching TRBD2. The length of the CDR3 is 15 residues. Germline V gene sequence: CDR1 SGHVS, CDR2 FQNEAQ. V trimming: 4 bases; J trimming: 5 bases; junction bases outside the gene matches: 8. The CDR3 spells CASSSSGGLHNEQFF. CDR3 DNA sequence: TGTGCCAGCAGCTCATCGGGAGGTTTGCACAATGAGCAGTTCTTC. The variable domain in full, with the rest retrieved from reference TRBV7-8 and TRBJ2-1, is GAGVSQSPRYKVAKRGQDVALRCDPISGHVSLFWYQQALGQGPEFLTYFQNEAQLDKSGLPSDRFFAERPEGSVSTLKIQRTQQEDSAVYLCASSSSGGLHNEQFFGPGTRLTVL.

The chain recombines TRBV2 with TRBJ1-2; 9 bases align to TRBD1. V trimming: 6 bases; J trimming: 6 bases; junction bases outside the gene matches: 5. This CDR3 is 13 amino acids long. From germline, CDR1 is SNHLY and CDR2 FYNNEI. CDR3 nucleotide sequence: TGTGCCAGCAGAATGGGACAGGGAGATGGCTACACCTTC. Translated: CASRMGQGDGYTF.

This chain uses TRBV6-1 with TRBJ2-2, with a weak D call TRBD1 (6 bases). V lost 4 bases and J 3 bases, leaving 9 bases between the germline ends. Germline CDR1 and CDR2: MNHNS and SASEGT. The CDR3 length is 14 residues. The CDR3: CASSATGDTGELFF. The CDR3 DNA reads TGTGCCAGCAGTGCGACAGGAGACACCGGGGAGCTGTTTTTT.

The J gene is TRBJ1-1, the V gene TRBV10-3; 9 bases are a match to TRBD1. The CDR3 extends over 13 amino acids. Unmatched junction bases numbered 8, after V lost 5 bases and J lost 10 bases. Germline CDR1 ENHRY, CDR2 SYGVKD. The CDR3 loop reads CAISNRGRVAAFF. The CDR3 DNA reads TGTGCCATCAGTAACAGGGGGCGCGTAGCAGCTTTCTTT.

This chain uses TRBV11-1 with TRBJ1-2, with 8 bases aligning to TRBD1. V was pared by 4 bases and J by 3 bases, with 7 bases of the junction left unmatched. The germline CDR1 and CDR2 sequences are SGHAT and FQDESV (reference sequence). The CDR3 contains 15 residues. For the CDR3, the DNA is TGTGCCAGCAGCTCCGGACAGGGTTTTGACTATGGCTACACCTTC. Protein sequence: CASSSGQGFDYGYTF.